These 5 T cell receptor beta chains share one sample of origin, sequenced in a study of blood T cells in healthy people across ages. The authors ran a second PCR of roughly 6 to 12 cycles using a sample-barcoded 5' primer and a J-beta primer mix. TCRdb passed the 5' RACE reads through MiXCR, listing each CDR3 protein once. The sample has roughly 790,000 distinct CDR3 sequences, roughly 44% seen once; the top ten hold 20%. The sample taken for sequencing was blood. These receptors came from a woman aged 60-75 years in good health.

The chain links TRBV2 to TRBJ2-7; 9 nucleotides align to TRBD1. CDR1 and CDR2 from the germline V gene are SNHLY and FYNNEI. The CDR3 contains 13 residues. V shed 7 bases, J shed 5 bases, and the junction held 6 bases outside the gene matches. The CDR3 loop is CASIGTGSNEQYF. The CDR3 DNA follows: TGTGCCAGCATCGGGACAGGGTCTAACGAGCAGTACTTC.

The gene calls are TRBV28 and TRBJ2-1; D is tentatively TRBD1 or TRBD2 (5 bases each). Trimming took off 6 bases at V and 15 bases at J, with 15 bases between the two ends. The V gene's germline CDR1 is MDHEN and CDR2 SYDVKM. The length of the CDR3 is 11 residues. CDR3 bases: TGTGCCAGCAGCCAGGGACGAGAGTCGTTCTTC. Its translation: CASSQGRESFF.

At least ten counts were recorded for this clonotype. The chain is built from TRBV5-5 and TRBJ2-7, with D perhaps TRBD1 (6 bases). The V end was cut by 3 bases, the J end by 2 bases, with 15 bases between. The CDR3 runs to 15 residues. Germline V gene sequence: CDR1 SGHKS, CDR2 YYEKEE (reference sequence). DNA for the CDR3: TGTGCCAGCAGCTGGGGGCAGGGGTTGACCTACGAGCAGTACTTC. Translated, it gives CASSWGQGLTYEQYF.

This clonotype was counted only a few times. In DNA, the CDR3 is TGCGCCAGCAGTCCTTTGGGGGGAACTAATGAAAAACTGTTTTTT. Protein: CASSPLGGTNEKLFF. The gene calls are TRBV5-1 and TRBJ1-4; perhaps TRBD1 as D (5 bases). Germline V gene lookup returns CDR1 SGHRS and CDR2 YFSETQ. The CDR3 covers 15 residues. The germline V and J ends were trimmed by 5 bases and 1 base, with 12 bases remaining between them.

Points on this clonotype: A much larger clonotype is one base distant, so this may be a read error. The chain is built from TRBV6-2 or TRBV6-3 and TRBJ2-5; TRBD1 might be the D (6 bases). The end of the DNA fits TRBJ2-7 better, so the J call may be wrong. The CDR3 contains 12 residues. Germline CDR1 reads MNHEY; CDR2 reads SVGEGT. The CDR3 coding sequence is TGTGCCAGCAGGGACAGCCACTACGAGCAGTACTTC. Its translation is CASRDSHYEQYF.